The 18 T cell receptor beta chains in this list originate from one sample, sequenced in a study of blood T cell repertoires in COVID-19. Generated by immunoSEQ multiplex PCR, the TCRdb table keeps only in-frame clones and is missing some. The top ten hold 3% to 4% of the sample, which has 150,000 to 200,000 clones, approximately 83% seen once. Sequencing was performed on peripheral blood. The source is a man aged 60 to 69 with acute or convalescent COVID-19.

The genes are TRBV9 and TRBJ2-1; D is perhaps TRBD2 (5 bases). Trimming removed 4 bases at V and 3 bases at J, with 14 bases between. The CDR3 covers 15 residues. CDR1 and CDR2 (germline): SGDLS, YYNGEE. For the CDR3, the DNA is TGTGCCAGCAGCCGCGGAACTAGTTTCTACAATGAGCAGTTCTTC. Translation gives CASSRGTSFYNEQFF.

The genes are TRBV28 and TRBJ2-7, with D possibly matching TRBD1 (7 bases). This CDR3 region has 15 residues. The germline V and J ends were trimmed by 9 bases and 2 bases, with 20 bases remaining between them. CDR1 is MDHEN, CDR2 SYDVKM, per germline. This chain's CDR3 is CASKRGQGGTYEQYF. The CDR3 nucleotides read TGTGCCAGTAAGAGGGGGCAGGGGGGAACCTACGAGCAGTACTTC.

V and J are TRBV7-2 and TRBJ1-6; possible D gene TRBD1, 6 bases. The CDR3 loop spans 15 amino acids. V was trimmed by 3 bases and J by 8 bases, leaving 14 bases between them. CDR1 is SGHTA and CDR2 is FQGNSA in the germline V gene. This CDR3 is CASSFPQGRHSPLHF. The DNA of the CDR3 is TGTGCCAGCAGCTTCCCACAGGGACGGCATTCACCCCTCCACTTT.

This chain connects TRBV7-8 to TRBJ1-2, with D possibly TRBD1 on 5 matching bases. V was shortened by 1 base and J by 3 bases, with 9 bases between the two germline ends. CDR1 is SGHVS and CDR2 is FQNEAQ in the germline V gene. CDR3 size: 14 residues. The chain's CDR3 is CASSLGSGDYGYTF. For the CDR3, the DNA is TGTGCCAGCAGCTTAGGTTCGGGGGACTATGGCTACACCTTC.

CDR3 residues: CASSLGDRVTYEQYF. The CDR3 DNA sequence: TGTGCCAGCAGCTTAGGCGACAGGGTAACCTACGAGCAGTACTTC. The chain joins TRBV7-9 to TRBJ2-7, with 7 nucleotides matching TRBD1. Germline V CDR1 and CDR2: SEHNR, FQNEAQ (reference sequence). This CDR3 spans 15 amino acids. The junction had 5 bases not matched to a gene; V was cut back by 1 base and J by 2 bases.

This clone appeared once. J is TRBJ2-5 and V is TRBV3-1 (or the pseudogene TRBV3-2); TRBD2 agrees at 15 bases. From germline, CDR1 is LGHDT and CDR2 YNNKEL (reference sequence). This CDR3 contains 16 residues. Trimming cost V 6 bases and J 5 bases; bases outside gene matches: 7. This CDR3 is CASSRTSGRASETQYF. The CDR3 DNA is TGTGCCAGCAGTCGGACTAGCGGGAGGGCCTCGGAGACCCAGTACTTC.

The rearrangement uses TRBV28 and TRBJ2-7, with D perhaps TRBD1 (6 bases). V lost 6 bases and J 4 bases, leaving 16 bases between the germline ends. The CDR3 length is 14 residues. Germline assignment: CDR1 MDHEN and CDR2 SYDVKM. The CDR3, as DNA: TGTGCCAGCAGCCCCCAGGGGACCCCGTACGAGCAGTACTTC. This codes for CASSPQGTPYEQYF.

The chain has TRBV6-5 and TRBJ1-3, with unresolved D. CDR1 and CDR2 from the germline V gene are MNHEY and SVGAGI. Trimming shortened V by 2 bases and J by 4 bases, and 9 bases separated the two germline ends. This CDR3 has 14 residues. The CDR3 sequence is CASSYGPSGNTIYF. DNA for the CDR3: TGTGCCAGCAGTTACGGGCCCTCGGGAAACACCATATATTTT.

The chain combines TRBV6-2 or TRBV6-3 with TRBJ1-1, with 10 bases matching TRBD1. Germline lookup yields CDR1 MNHEY and CDR2 SVGEGT. The CDR3 is made up of 14 amino acids. The V gene end was trimmed by 5 bases and the J gene end by 4 bases; junction bases not matched to a gene: 4. The CDR3 nucleotides read TGTGCCAGCAGTACCGGGACAGGGGTCACTGAAGCTTTCTTT. Amino acids: CASSTGTGVTEAFF.

The chain employs TRBV5-6 and TRBJ2-5; 9 bases are a match to TRBD2. Germline CDR1 and CDR2: SGHDT and YYEEEE. The CDR3 totals 16 residues. With 4 bases clipped from V and 1 base from J, the junction kept 8 bases outside the gene matches. This CDR3 reads CASSPTSGEVQETQYF. In DNA form, the CDR3 reads TGTGCCAGCAGCCCGACTAGCGGAGAGGTCCAAGAGACCCAGTACTTC.

V and J are TRBV7-2 and TRBJ2-7; 9 bases fit TRBD2. V was pared by 1 base and J by 3 bases, with 4 bases of the junction left unmatched. This CDR3 is built from 15 residues. Per the germline V gene, CDR1 is SGHTA and CDR2 is FQGNSA. Here the CDR3 reads CASSLVASGNYEQYF. For the CDR3, the DNA is TGTGCCAGCAGCTTAGTGGCTAGCGGGAACTACGAGCAGTACTTC.

This clone was counted once. The chain carries TRBV4-1 and TRBJ1-5; no definite D call. This CDR3 is 16 amino acids long. The V and J ends lost 1 base and 3 bases respectively, with 13 bases between them. CDR1 MGHRA and CDR2 YSYEKL come from the germline V gene. The CDR3 region is CASSQGYSEYNQPQHF. The CDR3 bases are TGCGCCAGCAGCCAAGGGTACTCGGAGTACAATCAGCCCCAGCATTTT.

This chain connects TRBV19 to TRBJ1-1; 7 nucleotides align to TRBD1. In germline, CDR1 is LNHDA, CDR2 SQIVND (reference sequence). Trimming cost V 4 bases and J 1 base; bases outside gene matches: 9. The CDR3 has 16 residues. The CDR3 is CASSTHPGTANTEAFF. For the CDR3, the DNA is TGTGCCAGTAGTACGCACCCCGGGACAGCGAACACTGAAGCTTTCTTT.

CDR3 sequence: CASSSAGQGNSPLHF. For the CDR3, the DNA is TGTGCCAGCTCATCGGCGGGACAGGGTAATTCACCCCTCCACTTT. This chain joins TRBV18 and TRBJ1-6; 9 bases fit TRBD1. The CDR3 runs to 15 residues. Trimming took 5 bases from V and 6 from J; bases not matched to a gene: 5. Germline CDR1 is KGHSH and CDR2 is LQKENI.

The J gene is TRBJ2-2, the V gene TRBV10-1, with 10 positions matching TRBD1. Germline-derived CDR1 and CDR2 are WNHNN and SYGVQD (reference sequence). The CDR3 has 17 residues. V trimming: 10 bases; J trimming: 6 bases; junction bases outside the gene matches: 17. The DNA of the CDR3 is TGCGCCATCTTAGACAGGGGGCGAGGAGATGGGGCCGGGGAGCTGTTTTTT. It is translated as CAILDRGRGDGAGELFF.

The chain employs TRBV7-9 and TRBJ2-3; D is perhaps TRBD1 (6 bases). The CDR3 loop spans 17 amino acids. V was shortened by 4 bases and J by 0 bases, with 17 bases between the two germline ends. The V gene's germline CDR1 is SEHNR and CDR2 FQNEAQ (reference sequence). CDR3 sequence (DNA): TGTGCCAGCAGCTCCGGGGTTTGGACAGCTAGCACAGATACGCAGTATTTT. Its protein is CASSSGVWTASTDTQYF.

This clone was counted between two and nine times. The chain uses TRBV7-2 and TRBJ2-1, with 7 positions matching TRBD2. Trimming took 1 base from V and 10 from J; bases not matched to a gene: 7. This CDR3 comprises 14 residues. In germline, CDR1 is SGHTA, CDR2 FQGNSA. The CDR3 loop reads CASSLGGGVDEQFF. CDR3 bases: TGTGCCAGCAGCTTAGGGGGAGGGGTAGACGAGCAGTTCTTC. The full variable domain, rest sourced from reference TRBV7-2 and TRBJ2-1, is GAGVSQSPSNKVTEKGKDVELRCDPISGHTALYWYRQSLGQGLEFLIYFQGNSAPDKSGLPSDRFSAERTGGSVSTLTIQRTQQEDSAVYLCASSLGGGVDEQFFGPGTRLTVL.

This sequence joins TRBV6-5 and TRBJ1-5; D not certain. This CDR3 has 12 residues. Between the trimmed V and J ends, which lost 8 bases and 3 bases, there was a span of 8 bases. Germline CDR1 MNHEY, CDR2 SVGAGI. In DNA, the CDR3 is TGTGCCAGCCGACACTTCAATCAGCCCCAGCATTTT. Its translation: CASRHFNQPQHF.